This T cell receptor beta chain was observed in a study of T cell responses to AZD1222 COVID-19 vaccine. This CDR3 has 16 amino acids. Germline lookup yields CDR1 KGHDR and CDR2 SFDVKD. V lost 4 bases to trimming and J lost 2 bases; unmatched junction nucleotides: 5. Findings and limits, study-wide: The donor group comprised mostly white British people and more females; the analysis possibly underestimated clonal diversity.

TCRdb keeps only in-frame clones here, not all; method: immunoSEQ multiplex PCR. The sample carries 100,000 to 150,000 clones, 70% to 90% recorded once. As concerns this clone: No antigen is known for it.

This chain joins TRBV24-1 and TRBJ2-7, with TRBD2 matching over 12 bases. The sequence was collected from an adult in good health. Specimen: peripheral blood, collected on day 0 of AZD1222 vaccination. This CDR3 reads CATSESLAGGPYEQYF. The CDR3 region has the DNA TGTGCCACCAGTGAATCACTAGCGGGAGGCCCCTACGAGCAGTACTTC.